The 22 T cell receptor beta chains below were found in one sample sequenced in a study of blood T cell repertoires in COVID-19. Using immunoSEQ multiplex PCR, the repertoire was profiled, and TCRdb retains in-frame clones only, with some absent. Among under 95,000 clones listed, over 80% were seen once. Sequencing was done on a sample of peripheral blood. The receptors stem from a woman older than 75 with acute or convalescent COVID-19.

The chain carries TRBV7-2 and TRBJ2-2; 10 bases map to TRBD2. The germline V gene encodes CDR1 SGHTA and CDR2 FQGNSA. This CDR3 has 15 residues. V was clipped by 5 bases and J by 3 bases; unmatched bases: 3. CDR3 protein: CASSLLAGYTGELFF. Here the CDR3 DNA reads TGTGCCAGCAGCCTACTAGCGGGGTACACCGGGGAGCTGTTTTTT.

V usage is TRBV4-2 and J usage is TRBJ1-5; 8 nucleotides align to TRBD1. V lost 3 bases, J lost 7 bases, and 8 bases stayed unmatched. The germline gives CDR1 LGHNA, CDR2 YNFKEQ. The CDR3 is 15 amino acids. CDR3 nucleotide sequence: TGTGCCAGCAGCCAGGAGGAACAGGGGGGCCAGCCCCAGCATTTT. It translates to CASSQEEQGGQPQHF.

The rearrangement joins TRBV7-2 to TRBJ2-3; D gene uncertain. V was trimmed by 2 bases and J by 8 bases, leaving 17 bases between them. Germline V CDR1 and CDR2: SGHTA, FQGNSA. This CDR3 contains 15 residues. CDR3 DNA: TGTGCCAGCAGCTTAATTTACCCCGCGGCCGGTACGCAGTATTTT. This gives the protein CASSLIYPAAGTQYF.

CDR3 bases: TGTGCCAGCAGCTTAAGCCGGACTAGCGGGAGTAAGAGCACCGGGGAGCTGTTTTTT. As protein: CASSLSRTSGSKSTGELFF. V is TRBV11-3 and J is TRBJ2-2; 13 bases align to TRBD2. CDR1 is SGHNT and CDR2 is YENEEA in the germline V gene. The CDR3 is 19 amino acids. Germline trimming cut 2 bases from V and 4 bases from J; bases unmatched to any gene: 10.

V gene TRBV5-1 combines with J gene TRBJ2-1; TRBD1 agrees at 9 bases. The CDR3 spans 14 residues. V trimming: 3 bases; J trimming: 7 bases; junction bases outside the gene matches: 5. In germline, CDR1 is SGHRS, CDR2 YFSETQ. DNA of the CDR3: TGCGCCAGCAGCTCACAGGGGGCAGGGAATGAGCAGTTCTTC. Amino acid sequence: CASSSQGAGNEQFF.

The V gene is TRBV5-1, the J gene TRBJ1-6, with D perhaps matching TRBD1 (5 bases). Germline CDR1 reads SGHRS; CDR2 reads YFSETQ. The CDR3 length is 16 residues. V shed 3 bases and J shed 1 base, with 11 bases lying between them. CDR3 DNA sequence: TGCGCCAGCAGCTCCTCCGGGGGGTCCTATAATTCACCCCTCCACTTT. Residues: CASSSSGGSYNSPLHF.

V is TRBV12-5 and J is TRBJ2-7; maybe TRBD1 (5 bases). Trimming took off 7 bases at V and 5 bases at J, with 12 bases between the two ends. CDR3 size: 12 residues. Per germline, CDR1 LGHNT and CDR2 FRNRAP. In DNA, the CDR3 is TGTGCTAGTGAGGGGATCGTCGACGAGCAGTACTTC. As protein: CASEGIVDEQYF.

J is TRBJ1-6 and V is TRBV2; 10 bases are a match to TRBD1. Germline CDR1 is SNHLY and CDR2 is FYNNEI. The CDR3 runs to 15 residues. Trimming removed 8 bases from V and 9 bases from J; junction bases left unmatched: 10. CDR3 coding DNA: TGTGCCAGCGTTGGGGGACAGGGGTTTCCTTCACCCCTCCACTTT. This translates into CASVGGQGFPSPLHF.

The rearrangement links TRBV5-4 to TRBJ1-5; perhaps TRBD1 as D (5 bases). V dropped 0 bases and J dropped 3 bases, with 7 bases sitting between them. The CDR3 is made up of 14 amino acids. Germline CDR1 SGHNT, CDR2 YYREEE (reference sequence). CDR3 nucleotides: TGTGCCAGCAGCTTGGGACAGCTCAATCAGCCCCAGCATTTT. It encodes CASSLGQLNQPQHF.

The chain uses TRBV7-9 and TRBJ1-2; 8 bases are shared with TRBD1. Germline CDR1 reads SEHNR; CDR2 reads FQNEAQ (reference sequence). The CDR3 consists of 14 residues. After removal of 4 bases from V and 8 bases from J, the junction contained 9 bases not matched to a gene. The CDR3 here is CASSSPGQEYGYTF. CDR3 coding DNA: TGTGCCAGCAGCTCCCCGGGACAGGAGTACGGCTACACCTTC.

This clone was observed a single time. DNA for the CDR3: TGTGCCAGCAGTTACTCTCGGACACCCCTCGGGGAAAAACTGTTTTTT. Translation: CASSYSRTPLGEKLFF. The chain is built from TRBV6-5 and TRBJ1-4, with TRBD1 as a possible D gene (5 bases). V was clipped by 0 bases and J by 8 bases, with 16 bases between them. The CDR3 totals 16 residues. From germline, CDR1 is MNHEY and CDR2 SVGAGI.

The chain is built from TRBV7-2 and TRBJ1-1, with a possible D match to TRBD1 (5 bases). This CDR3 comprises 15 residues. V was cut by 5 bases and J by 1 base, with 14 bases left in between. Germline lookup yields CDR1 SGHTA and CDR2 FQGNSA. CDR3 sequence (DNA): TGTGCCAGCAGCGTTCTCAGGGCGGCGAACACTGAAGCTTTCTTT. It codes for CASSVLRAANTEAFF.

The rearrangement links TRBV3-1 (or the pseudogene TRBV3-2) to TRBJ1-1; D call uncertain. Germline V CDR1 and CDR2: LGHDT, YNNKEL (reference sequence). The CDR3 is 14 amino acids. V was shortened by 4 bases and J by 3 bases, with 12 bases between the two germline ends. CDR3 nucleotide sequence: TGTGCCAGCAGCCCGAGGACGGGATACACTGAAGCTTTCTTT. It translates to CASSPRTGYTEAFF.

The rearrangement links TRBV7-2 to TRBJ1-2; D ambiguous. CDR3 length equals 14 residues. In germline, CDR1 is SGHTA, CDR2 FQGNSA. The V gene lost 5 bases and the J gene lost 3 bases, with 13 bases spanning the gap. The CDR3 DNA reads TGTGCCAGCAGCCCCAGGCTCGGGGACTATGGCTACACCTTC. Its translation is CASSPRLGDYGYTF.

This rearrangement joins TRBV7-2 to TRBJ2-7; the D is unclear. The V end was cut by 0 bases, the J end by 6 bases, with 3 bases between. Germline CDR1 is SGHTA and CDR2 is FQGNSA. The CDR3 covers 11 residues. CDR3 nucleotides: TGTGCCAGCAGCTTAGCCGGCGAGCAGTACTTC. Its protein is CASSLAGEQYF.

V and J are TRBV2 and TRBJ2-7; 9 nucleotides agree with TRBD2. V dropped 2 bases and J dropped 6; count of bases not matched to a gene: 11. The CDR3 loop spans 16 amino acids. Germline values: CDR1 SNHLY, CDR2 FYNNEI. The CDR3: CASSEWREGHGREQYF. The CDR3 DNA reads TGTGCCAGCAGTGAATGGCGGGAGGGCCACGGCCGCGAGCAGTACTTC.

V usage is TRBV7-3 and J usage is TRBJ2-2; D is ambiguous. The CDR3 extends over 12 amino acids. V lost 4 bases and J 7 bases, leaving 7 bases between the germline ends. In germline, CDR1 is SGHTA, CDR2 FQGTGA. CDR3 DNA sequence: TGTGCCAGCAGCTCCCCCCTCGGGGAGCTGTTTTTT. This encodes CASSSPLGELFF.

CDR3 sequence reads: CASKEGSGNTIYF. CDR3 bases: TGCGCCAGCAAGGAGGGATCTGGAAACACCATATATTTT. This chain joins TRBV10-2 and TRBJ1-3; D uncertain. The CDR3 contains 13 residues. Trimming removed 7 bases from V and 1 base from J, with 8 bases in between. The germline V gene has CDR1 WSHSY and CDR2 SAAADI.

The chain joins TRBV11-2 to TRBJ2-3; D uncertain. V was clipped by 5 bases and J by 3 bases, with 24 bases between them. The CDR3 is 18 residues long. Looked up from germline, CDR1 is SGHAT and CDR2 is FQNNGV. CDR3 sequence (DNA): TGTGCCAGCAGCCCGCTTAGGCCCTCCCAAGCGCGAACAGATACGCAGTATTTT. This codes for CASSPLRPSQARTDTQYF.

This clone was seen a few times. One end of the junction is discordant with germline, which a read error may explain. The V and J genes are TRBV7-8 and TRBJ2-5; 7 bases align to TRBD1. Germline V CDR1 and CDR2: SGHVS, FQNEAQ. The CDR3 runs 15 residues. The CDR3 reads CASSLVNRGQGTQYF. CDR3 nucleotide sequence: TGTGCCAGCAGCTTAGTCAATAGGGGGCAAGGGACCCAGTACTTC.

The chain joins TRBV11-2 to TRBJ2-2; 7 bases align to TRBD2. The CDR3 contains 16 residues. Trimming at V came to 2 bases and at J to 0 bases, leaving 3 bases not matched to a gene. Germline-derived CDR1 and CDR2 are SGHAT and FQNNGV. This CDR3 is CASSLSGLANTGELFF. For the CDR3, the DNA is TGTGCCAGCAGCTTAAGCGGACTAGCGAACACCGGGGAGCTGTTTTTT.

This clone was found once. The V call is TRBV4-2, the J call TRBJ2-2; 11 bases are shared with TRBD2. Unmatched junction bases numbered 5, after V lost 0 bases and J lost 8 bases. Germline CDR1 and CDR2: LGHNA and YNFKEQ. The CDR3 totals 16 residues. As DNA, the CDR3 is TGTGCCAGCAGCCAAGATTTAGCGGGAGGGCCAGGGGAGCTGTTTTTT. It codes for CASSQDLAGGPGELFF.